Below are 11 T cell receptor beta chains sequenced from a single sample in a study of shared clonotypes between healthy human individuals. TCRdb's copy holds only in-frame clones and misses some; the assay was immunoSEQ multiplex PCR. Of more than 2 million clones in the sample, roughly 94% were seen once. The sample was naive CD4+ T cells sorted from blood. Subset noted: CD45RA+ positively selected. Source of these receptors: a man between 18 and 29 years old in good health.

The rearrangement links TRBV4-1 to TRBJ1-5, with 9 bases lining up with TRBD1. V lost 0 bases and J lost 4; bases outside the gene matches: 7. The CDR3 extends over 17 amino acids. CDR1 and CDR2 from the germline V gene are MGHRA and YSYEKL. CDR3 DNA sequence: TGCGCCAGCAGCCAAGAGGGACAGGGCCTGGGGAATCAGCCCCAGCATTTT. Its translation is CASSQEGQGLGNQPQHF.

As to this clone: The same CDR3 is also encoded by other DNA sequences in this sample. This chain links TRBV19 with TRBJ1-5; unclear D gene. Germline V CDR1 and CDR2: LNHDA, SQIVND (reference sequence). Trimming removed 5 bases at V and 2 bases at J, with 7 bases between. The CDR3 totals 13 residues. The CDR3 sequence: CASSVTGNQPQHF. The CDR3 nucleotides are TGTGCCAGTAGTGTTACAGGCAATCAGCCCCAGCATTTT.

The gene calls are TRBV2 and TRBJ1-1; TRBD1 matches at 7 bases. The CDR3 covers 13 residues. CDR1 is SNHLY and CDR2 is FYNNEI in the germline V gene. The V and J ends lost 9 bases and 1 base, in that order; junction bases with no gene match: 5. This CDR3 reads CARARDRNTEAFF. The CDR3 region has the DNA TGTGCCAGGGCAAGGGACAGGAACACTGAAGCTTTCTTT.

This rearrangement joins TRBV6-1 to TRBJ1-4; D uncertain. V was trimmed by 6 bases and J by 0 bases, leaving 8 bases between them. The CDR3 spans 14 residues. Germline V gene sequence: CDR1 MNHNS, CDR2 SASEGT. CDR3 sequence: CASRFSPTNEKLFF. The CDR3 nucleotides read TGTGCCAGCAGGTTCAGCCCAACTAATGAAAAACTGTTTTTT.

This clone has only one observation. Other DNA variants within this sample encode the same CDR3. The chain recombines TRBV5-1 with TRBJ2-3, with 9 bases that match TRBD1. From germline, CDR1 is SGHRS and CDR2 YFSETQ. Germline trimming cut 4 bases from V and 0 bases from J; bases unmatched to any gene: 6. This CDR3 spans 16 amino acids. The CDR3 loop is CASSPPGQGSTDTQYF. DNA of the CDR3: TGCGCCAGCAGCCCCCCGGGACAGGGTAGCACAGATACGCAGTATTTT.

The V call is TRBV6-5, the J call TRBJ2-5; D ambiguous. With 5 bases removed from V and 2 bases from J, the gap between germline ends came to 3 bases. The CDR3 runs 11 residues. From germline, CDR1 is MNHEY and CDR2 SVGAGI. The CDR3 sequence is CASSAQETQYF. The CDR3, as DNA: TGTGCCAGCAGTGCACAAGAGACCCAGTACTTC.

The chain employs TRBV10-2 and TRBJ1-3; D ambiguous. Trimming pared 5 bases from V and 1 base from J, leaving 15 bases between. The CDR3 sequence is 16 residues long. The germline CDR1 and CDR2 sequences are WSHSY and SAAADI. The CDR3 region is CASSPTSYSSGNTIYF. DNA of the CDR3: TGCGCCAGCAGTCCCACATCCTATTCGTCTGGAAACACCATATATTTT.

The genes are TRBV30 and TRBJ2-7; no reliable D call. Trimming shortened V by 1 base and J by 5 bases, and 12 bases separated the two germline ends. There are 13 residues in the CDR3. From germline, CDR1 is GTSNPN and CDR2 SVGIG (reference sequence). As DNA, the CDR3 is TGTGCCTGGAGTGGCCTCATGGGTGACGAGCAGTACTTC. Translating it yields CAWSGLMGDEQYF.

Comments on this clone: Distinct nucleotide sequences in the sample also encode this CDR3. The DNA for the CDR3 is TGTGCCAGCAGCTTAGGGTCCTACAATGAGCAGTTCTTC. Amino acids: CASSLGSYNEQFF. The chain joins TRBV7-2 to TRBJ2-1; D gene ambiguous. Germline loops: CDR1 SGHTA, CDR2 FQGNSA. CDR3 size: 13 residues. Trimming removed 1 base at V and 1 base at J, with 2 bases between.

This chain joins TRBV6-5 and TRBJ2-7; TRBD2 agrees at 14 bases. V gave up 2 bases and J gave up 4 bases; unmatched junction bases: 4. The V gene's germline CDR1 is MNHEY and CDR2 SVGAGI. The length of the CDR3 is 16 residues. CDR3 DNA: TGTGCCAGCAGTTACGGGACTAGCGGGAGTCGTTACGAGCAGTACTTC. Encoded protein: CASSYGTSGSRYEQYF.

J is TRBJ1-2 and V is TRBV7-9; D gene uncertain. The CDR3 is 16 amino acids. Germline CDR1 SEHNR, CDR2 FQNEAQ (reference sequence). The V end lost 0 bases, the J end lost 5 bases, and 16 bases lay between the germline ends. In nucleotides, the CDR3 is TGTGCCAGCAGCTTAGCCCAGGAAGTCACATCTTATGGCTACACCTTC. Encoded protein: CASSLAQEVTSYGYTF.